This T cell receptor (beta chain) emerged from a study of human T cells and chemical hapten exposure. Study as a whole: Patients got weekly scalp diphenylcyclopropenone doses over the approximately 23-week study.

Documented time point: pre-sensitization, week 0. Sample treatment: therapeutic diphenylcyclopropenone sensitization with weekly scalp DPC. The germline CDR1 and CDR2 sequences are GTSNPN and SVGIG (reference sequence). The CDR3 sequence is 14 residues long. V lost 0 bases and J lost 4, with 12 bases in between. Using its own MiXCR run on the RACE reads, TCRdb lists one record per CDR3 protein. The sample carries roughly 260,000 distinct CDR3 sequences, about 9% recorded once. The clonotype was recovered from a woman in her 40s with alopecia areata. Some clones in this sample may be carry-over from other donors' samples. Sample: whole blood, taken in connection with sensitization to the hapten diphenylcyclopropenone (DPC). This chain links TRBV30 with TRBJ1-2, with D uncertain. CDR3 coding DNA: TGTGCCTGGAGTGTACAAGGCAGAATCTATGGCTACACCTTC. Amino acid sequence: CAWSVQGRIYGYTF.